The rows below give T cell receptor beta chains drawn from one sample of a study of T cells in narcolepsy. Sequencing was performed with immunoSEQ multiplex PCR; in TCRdb, only in-frame clones are kept and a portion is missing. This table holds roughly 34,000 clones, 84% found once. The specimen sequenced was CD45RA- memory CD4+ T cells from PBMCs. These TCRs come from a human donor with narcolepsy. Both conserved end residues are part of each CDR3. D genes are given only for firm matches.

CDR3 DNA: TGTGCCAGCAGCCAAGACATGAGAACCCAGTACTTC
CDR3 protein: CASSQDMRTQYF
V gene: TRBV7-2
D gene: NA
J gene: TRBJ2-5

CDR3 DNA: TGTGCCAGCAGCGCCAATACAGGGGCGAATGGCTACACCTTC
CDR3 protein: CASSANTGANGYTF
V gene: TRBV9
D gene: TRBD1
J gene: TRBJ1-2

CDR3 DNA: TGTGCCAGTAGTGCCACAGGGAGGGGAGAGACCCAGTACTTC
CDR3 protein: CASSATGRGETQYF
V gene: TRBV19
D gene: NA
J gene: TRBJ2-5

CDR3 DNA: TGTGCCAGCACCGGGGACAGGGTTCGGTCCGGGGAGCTGTTTTTT
CDR3 protein: CASTGDRVRSGELFF
V gene: TRBV6-5
D gene: TRBD1
J gene: TRBJ2-2

CDR3 DNA: TGTGCCTGGAGTGTACAAGATAACTATGGCTACACCTTC
CDR3 protein: CAWSVQDNYGYTF
V gene: TRBV30
D gene: NA
J gene: TRBJ1-2

CDR3 DNA: TGCAGCGCCGGGACAGGTGGTCCGCAGTACTTC
CDR3 protein: CSAGTGGPQYF
V gene: TRBV29-1
D gene: TRBD1
J gene: TRBJ2-7

CDR3 DNA: TGTGCCAGTAGCCGGGACAACTCCTACGAGCAGTACTTC
CDR3 protein: CASSRDNSYEQYF
V gene: TRBV19
D gene: NA
J gene: TRBJ2-7

CDR3 DNA: TGCGCCAGCAGTGGGCGAGGGACTAGCGCGAGCCAGTTCTACGAGCAGTACTTC
CDR3 protein: CASSGRGTSASQFYEQYF
V gene: TRBV10-2
D gene: TRBD2
J gene: TRBJ2-7

CDR3 DNA: TGTGCCAGCAGCTTATCCCCCCTCCAGAGCTCTGGAAACACCATATATTTT
CDR3 protein: CASSLSPLQSSGNTIYF
V gene: TRBV7-6
D gene: NA
J gene: TRBJ1-3

CDR3 DNA: TGTGCCTGGCAGGGGCATGGCTACACCTTC
CDR3 protein: CAWQGHGYTF
V gene: TRBV30
D gene: NA
J gene: TRBJ1-2

CDR3 DNA: TGTGCCAGCAGTAAGGCCCCGGGGGGAGGCAATGAGCAGTTCTTC
CDR3 protein: CASSKAPGGGNEQFF
V gene: TRBV9
D gene: TRBD2
J gene: TRBJ2-1